This T cell receptor (beta chain) was retrieved from a study of Ad26.COV2.S vaccination and SARS-CoV-2 variants. Broader study findings: In vaccinated individuals, spike-specific CD8+ and CD4+ T cell responses reportedly displayed substantial breadth.

CDR1 is LGHDT, CDR2 YNNKEL, per germline (reference sequence). The CDR3 sequence is 15 residues long. After removal of 6 bases from V and 5 bases from J, the junction contained 10 bases not matched to a gene. TCRdb's table, derived via immunoSEQ multiplex PCR, lists solely in-frame clones and lacks some. The sample shows roughly 300,000 clones, about 89% of them seen only once. Notes on this clone: Its antigen is currently unknown.

The treatment here: 15 to 20 received Ad26.COV2.S at low or high dose, single or two shots; about 5 received placebo; per-sample allocation not given. Sampling happened 63 days after the first vaccine or placebo injection. J is TRBJ2-1 and V is TRBV3-1 (or the pseudogene TRBV3-2); the match to TRBD2 covers 7 bases. The origin of this receptor is a person between 18 and 59 years old who received the Ad26.COV2.S COVID-19 vaccine or a placebo. The input for sequencing was peripheral blood, taken in a trial of Ad26.COV2.S vaccine versus placebo. The CDR3 nucleotides are TGTGCCAGCAGTAATGGGGCTAGCGGTCACAATGAGCAGTTCTTC. Translation: CASSNGASGHNEQFF.